The next 4 T cell receptor beta chains were all read from a single sample in a study of blood T cell repertoires in COVID-19. The table came from immunoSEQ multiplex PCR; TCRdb's copy has only in-frame clones and leaves some out. The data contain approximately 100,000 clones, around four fifths of them singletons. Source material: peripheral blood. These receptors were obtained from a woman aged 55-69 years with acute or convalescent COVID-19.

J is TRBJ1-1 and V is TRBV4-1, with 9 bases identical to TRBD1. Trimming took 0 bases from V and 0 from J; bases not matched to a gene: 8. The germline V gene has CDR1 MGHRA and CDR2 YSYEKL. The CDR3 contains 18 residues. CDR3 sequence reads: CASSQDMGDRAVNTEAFF. The CDR3 coding sequence is TGCGCCAGCAGCCAAGATATGGGGGACAGGGCGGTGAACACTGAAGCTTTCTTT.

The chain links TRBV5-1 to TRBJ1-2; TRBD1 matches 12 bases. Per the germline V gene, CDR1 is SGHRS and CDR2 is YFSETQ. Losses at the gene ends were 3 bases for V and 7 bases for J; bases not matched to a gene: 10. The CDR3 has 16 amino acids. The CDR3, as DNA: TGCGCCAGCAGCTCGCGGGACAGGGGGCGCGAGGGTGGCTACACCTTC. It encodes CASSSRDRGREGGYTF.

This chain links TRBV3-1 (or the pseudogene TRBV3-2) with TRBJ1-4; 8 nucleotides match TRBD1. Germline CDR1 is LGHDT and CDR2 is YNNKEL (reference sequence). The junction had 6 bases not matched to a gene; V was cut back by 5 bases and J by 7 bases. This CDR3 spans 14 amino acids. The CDR3 coding sequence is TGTGCCAGCAGCAAACAGGGGGGGTTTGAAAAACTGTTTTTT. The encoded protein is CASSKQGGFEKLFF.

As concerns this clone: The junction does not match germline at one end; this may be a read error. This rearrangement joins TRBV28 to TRBJ1-1; a possible D gene is TRBD1 (5 bases). The CDR3 is 14 amino acids. Germline V gives CDR1 MDHEN, CDR2 SYDVKM. The CDR3 DNA follows: TGTGCCAGCAGCGACCCTGCTGGGGCTAAGGAGCCCCTTTTT. This gives the protein CASSDPAGAKEPLF.